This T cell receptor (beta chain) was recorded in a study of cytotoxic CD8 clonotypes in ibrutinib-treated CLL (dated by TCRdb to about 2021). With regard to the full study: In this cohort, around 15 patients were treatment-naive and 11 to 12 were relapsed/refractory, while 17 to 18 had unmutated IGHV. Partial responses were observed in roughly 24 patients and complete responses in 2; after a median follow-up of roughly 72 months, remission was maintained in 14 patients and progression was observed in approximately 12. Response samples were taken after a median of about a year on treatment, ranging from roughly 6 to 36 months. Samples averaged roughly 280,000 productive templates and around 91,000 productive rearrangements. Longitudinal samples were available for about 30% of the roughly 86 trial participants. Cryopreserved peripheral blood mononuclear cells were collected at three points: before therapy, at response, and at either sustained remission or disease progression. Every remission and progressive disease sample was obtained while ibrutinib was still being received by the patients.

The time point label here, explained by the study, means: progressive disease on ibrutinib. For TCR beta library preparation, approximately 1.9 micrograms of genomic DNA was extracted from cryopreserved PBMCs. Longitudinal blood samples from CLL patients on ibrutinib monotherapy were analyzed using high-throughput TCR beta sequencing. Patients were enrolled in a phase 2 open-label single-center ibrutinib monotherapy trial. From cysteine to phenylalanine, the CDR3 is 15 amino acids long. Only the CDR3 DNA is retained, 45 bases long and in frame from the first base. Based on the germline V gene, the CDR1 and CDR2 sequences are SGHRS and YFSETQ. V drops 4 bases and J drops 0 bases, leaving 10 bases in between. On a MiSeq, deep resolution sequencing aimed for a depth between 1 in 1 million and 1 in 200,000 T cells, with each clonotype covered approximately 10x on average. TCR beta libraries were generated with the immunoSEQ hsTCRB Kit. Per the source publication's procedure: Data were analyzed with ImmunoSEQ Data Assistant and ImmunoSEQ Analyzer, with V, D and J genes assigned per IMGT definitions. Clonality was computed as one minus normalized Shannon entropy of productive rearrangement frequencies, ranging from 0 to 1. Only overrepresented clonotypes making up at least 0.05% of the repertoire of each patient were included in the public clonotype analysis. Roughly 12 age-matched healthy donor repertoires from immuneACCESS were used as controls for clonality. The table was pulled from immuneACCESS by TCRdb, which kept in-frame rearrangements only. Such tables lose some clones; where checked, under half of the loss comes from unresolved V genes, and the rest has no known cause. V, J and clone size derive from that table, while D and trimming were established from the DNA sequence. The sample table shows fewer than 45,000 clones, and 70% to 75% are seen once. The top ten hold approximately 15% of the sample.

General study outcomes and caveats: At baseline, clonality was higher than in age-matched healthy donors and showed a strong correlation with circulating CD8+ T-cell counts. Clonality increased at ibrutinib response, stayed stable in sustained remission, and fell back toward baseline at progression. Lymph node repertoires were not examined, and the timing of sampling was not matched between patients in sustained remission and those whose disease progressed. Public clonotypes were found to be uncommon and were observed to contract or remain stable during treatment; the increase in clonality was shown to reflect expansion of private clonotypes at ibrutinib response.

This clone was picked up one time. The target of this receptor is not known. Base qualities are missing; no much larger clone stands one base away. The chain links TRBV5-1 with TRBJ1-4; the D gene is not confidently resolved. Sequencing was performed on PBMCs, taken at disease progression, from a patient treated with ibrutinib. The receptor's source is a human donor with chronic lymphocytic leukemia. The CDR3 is CASSRGRATNEKLFF. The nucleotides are TGCGCCAGCAGCCGAGGTAGAGCAACTAATGAAAAACTGTTTTTT.